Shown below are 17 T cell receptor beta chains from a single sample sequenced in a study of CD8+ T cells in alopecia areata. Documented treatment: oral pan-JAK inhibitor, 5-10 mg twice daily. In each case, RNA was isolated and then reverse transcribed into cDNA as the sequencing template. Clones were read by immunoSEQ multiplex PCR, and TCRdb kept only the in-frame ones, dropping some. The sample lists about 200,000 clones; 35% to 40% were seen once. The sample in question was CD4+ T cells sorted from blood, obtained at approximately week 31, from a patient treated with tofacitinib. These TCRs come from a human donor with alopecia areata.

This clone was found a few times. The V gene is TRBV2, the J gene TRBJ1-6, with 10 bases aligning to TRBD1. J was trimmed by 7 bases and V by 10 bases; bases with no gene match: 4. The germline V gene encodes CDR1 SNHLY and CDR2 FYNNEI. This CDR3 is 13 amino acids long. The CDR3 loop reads CATPGQGNSPLHF. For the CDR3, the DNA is TGTGCCACCCCGGGACAGGGGAATTCACCCCTCCACTTT.

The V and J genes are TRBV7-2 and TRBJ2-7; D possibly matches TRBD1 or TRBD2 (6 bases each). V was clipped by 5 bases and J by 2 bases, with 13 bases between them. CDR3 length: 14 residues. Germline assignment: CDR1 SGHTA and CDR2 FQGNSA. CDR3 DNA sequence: TGTGCCAGCAGCCCCTTAGGGGGGACCTACGAGCAGTACTTC. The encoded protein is CASSPLGGTYEQYF.

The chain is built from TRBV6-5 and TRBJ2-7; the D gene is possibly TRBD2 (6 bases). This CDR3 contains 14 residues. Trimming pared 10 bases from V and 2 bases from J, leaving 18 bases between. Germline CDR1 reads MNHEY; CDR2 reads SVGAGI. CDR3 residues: CATASGTGPYEQYF. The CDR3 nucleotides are TGTGCCACGGCGTCCGGGACTGGTCCCTACGAGCAGTACTTC.

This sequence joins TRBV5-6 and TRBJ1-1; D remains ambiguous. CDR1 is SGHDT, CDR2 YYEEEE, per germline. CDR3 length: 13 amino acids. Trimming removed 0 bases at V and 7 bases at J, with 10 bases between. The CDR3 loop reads CASSLAHGYEAFF. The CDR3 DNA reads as TGTGCCAGCAGCTTGGCACACGGATATGAAGCTTTCTTT.

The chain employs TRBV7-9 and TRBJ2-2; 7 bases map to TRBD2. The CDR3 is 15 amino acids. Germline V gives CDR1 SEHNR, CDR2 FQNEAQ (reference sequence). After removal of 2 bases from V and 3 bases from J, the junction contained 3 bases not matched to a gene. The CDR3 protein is CASSLTGGHTGELFF. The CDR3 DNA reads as TGTGCCAGCAGCTTAACGGGAGGACACACCGGGGAGCTGTTTTTT.

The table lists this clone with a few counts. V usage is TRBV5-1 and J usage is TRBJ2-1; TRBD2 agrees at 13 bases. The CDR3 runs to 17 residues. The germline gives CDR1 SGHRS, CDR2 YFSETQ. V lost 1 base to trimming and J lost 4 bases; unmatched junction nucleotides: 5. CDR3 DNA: TGCGCCAGCAGCTTGAGGGGGACTAGCGGGGAATACAATGAGCAGTTCTTC. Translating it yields CASSLRGTSGEYNEQFF.

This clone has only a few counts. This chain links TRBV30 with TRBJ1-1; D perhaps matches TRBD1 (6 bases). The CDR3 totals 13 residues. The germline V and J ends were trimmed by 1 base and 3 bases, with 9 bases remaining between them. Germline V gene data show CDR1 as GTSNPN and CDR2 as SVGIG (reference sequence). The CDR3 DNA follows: TGTGCCTGGAGTGAGGGGACACACACTGAAGCTTTCTTT. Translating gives CAWSEGTHTEAFF.

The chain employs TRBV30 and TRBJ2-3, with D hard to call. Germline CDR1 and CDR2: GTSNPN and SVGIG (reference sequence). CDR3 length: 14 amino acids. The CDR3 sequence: CAAAVRLSTDTQYF. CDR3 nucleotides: TGTGCGGCGGCGGTGCGATTGAGCACAGATACGCAGTATTTT.

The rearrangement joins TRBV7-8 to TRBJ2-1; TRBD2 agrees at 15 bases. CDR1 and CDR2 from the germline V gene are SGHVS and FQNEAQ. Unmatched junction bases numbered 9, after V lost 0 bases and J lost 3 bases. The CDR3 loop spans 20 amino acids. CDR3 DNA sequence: TGTGCCAGCAGCTTAGCCCCACCGGGACTAGCGGGAGGCAGCTACAATGAGCAGTTCTTC. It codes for CASSLAPPGLAGGSYNEQFF.

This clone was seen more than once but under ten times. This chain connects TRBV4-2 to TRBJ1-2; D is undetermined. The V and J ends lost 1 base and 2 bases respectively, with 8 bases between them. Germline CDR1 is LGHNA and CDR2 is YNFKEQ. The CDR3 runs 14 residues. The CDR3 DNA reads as TGTGCCAGCAGCCAAGTCGACGCCAACTATGGCTACACCTTC. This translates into CASSQVDANYGYTF.

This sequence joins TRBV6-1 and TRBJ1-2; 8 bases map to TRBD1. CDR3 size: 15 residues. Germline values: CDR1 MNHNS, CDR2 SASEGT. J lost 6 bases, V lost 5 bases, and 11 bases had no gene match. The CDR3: CASSSPGTGGNGYTF. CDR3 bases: TGTGCCAGCAGTTCCCCTGGGACAGGTGGTAATGGCTACACCTTC.

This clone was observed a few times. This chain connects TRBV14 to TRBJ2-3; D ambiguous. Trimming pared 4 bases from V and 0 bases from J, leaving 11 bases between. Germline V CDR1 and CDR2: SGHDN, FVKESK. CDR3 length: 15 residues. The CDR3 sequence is CASSPFALSTDTQYF. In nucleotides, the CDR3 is TGTGCCAGCAGCCCATTTGCGCTTAGCACAGATACGCAGTATTTT.

DNA for the CDR3: TGTGCCAGCCTTCAGCGGGGGATCACAGATACGCAGTATTTT. Amino acids: CASLQRGITDTQYF. The chain uses TRBV2 and TRBJ2-3; TRBD2 agrees at 8 bases. The germline V gene encodes CDR1 SNHLY and CDR2 FYNNEI. CDR3 size: 14 residues. V dropped 8 bases and J dropped 2; count of bases not matched to a gene: 6.

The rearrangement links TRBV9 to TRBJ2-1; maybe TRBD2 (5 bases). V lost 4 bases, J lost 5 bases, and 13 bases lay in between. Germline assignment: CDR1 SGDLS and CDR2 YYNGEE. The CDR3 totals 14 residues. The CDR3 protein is CASSYRTGNNEQFF. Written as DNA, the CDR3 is TGTGCCAGCAGCTATCGGACTGGGAACAATGAGCAGTTCTTC.

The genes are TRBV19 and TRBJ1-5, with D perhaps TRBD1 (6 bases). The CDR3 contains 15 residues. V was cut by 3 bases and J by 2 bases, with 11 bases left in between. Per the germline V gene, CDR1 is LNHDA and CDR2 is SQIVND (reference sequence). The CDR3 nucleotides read TGTGCCAGTAGTATCCCAGGGGTGGGCAATCAGCCCCAGCATTTT. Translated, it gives CASSIPGVGNQPQHF.

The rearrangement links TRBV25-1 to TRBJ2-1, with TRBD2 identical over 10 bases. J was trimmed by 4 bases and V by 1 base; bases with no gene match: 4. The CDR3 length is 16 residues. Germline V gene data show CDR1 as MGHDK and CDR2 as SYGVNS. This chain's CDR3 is CASSEFGAGGYNEQFF. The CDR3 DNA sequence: TGTGCCAGCAGTGAATTCGGAGCGGGGGGGTACAATGAGCAGTTCTTC.

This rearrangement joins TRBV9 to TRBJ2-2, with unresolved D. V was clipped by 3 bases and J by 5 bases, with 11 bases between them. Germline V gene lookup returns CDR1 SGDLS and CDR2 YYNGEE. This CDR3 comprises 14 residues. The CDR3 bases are TGTGCCAGCAGCGGGCCAGGATTAACCGGGGAGCTGTTTTTT. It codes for CASSGPGLTGELFF. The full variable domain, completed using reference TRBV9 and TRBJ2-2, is DSGVTQTPKHLITATGQRVTLRCSPRSGDLSVYWYQQSLDQGLQFLIQYYNGEERAKGNILERFSAQQFPDLHSELNLSSLELGDSALYFCASSGPGLTGELFFGEGSRLTVL.